The 13 T cell receptor beta chains listed next were all sequenced from one sample in a study of blood T cell repertoires in COVID-19. Some clones are missing from TCRdb's copy, which holds only in-frame ones; the method was immunoSEQ multiplex PCR. The repertoire includes a few hundred thousand clones, under 90% of them detected once, and under 3.5% sits in the top ten. Material for sequencing was peripheral blood. The origin of the receptors is a woman younger than 30 with acute or convalescent COVID-19.

V usage is TRBV6-6 and J usage is TRBJ1-4; D may be TRBD1 (6 bases). V was clipped by 2 bases and J by 5 bases, with 15 bases between them. The CDR3 has 16 residues. Germline V gives CDR1 MNHNY, CDR2 SVGAGI (reference sequence). The CDR3 DNA is TGTGCCAGCAGTTACCGCCCCGGGACAAACAATGAAAAACTGTTTTTT. This sequence encodes CASSYRPGTNNEKLFF.

The chain joins TRBV6-2 or TRBV6-3 to TRBJ2-1, with a possible D match to TRBD1 (5 bases). V was trimmed by 2 bases and J by 10 bases, leaving 12 bases between them. This CDR3 is built from 13 residues. Germline V lookup: CDR1 MNHEY, CDR2 SVGEGT. This chain's CDR3 is CASSYGASREQFF. The CDR3 DNA is TGTGCCAGCAGTTACGGGGCCTCCCGGGAGCAGTTCTTC.

This clone was picked up a small number of times. The chain links TRBV19 to TRBJ1-5, with TRBD1 as a possible D gene (5 bases). Germline CDR1 LNHDA, CDR2 SQIVND (reference sequence). This CDR3 comprises 16 residues. Trimming cost V 5 bases and J 6 bases, with 20 bases left between them. The CDR3 loop is CASSSDTWAVFQPQHF. The CDR3 DNA reads TGTGCCAGTAGTTCGGACACATGGGCCGTGTTTCAGCCCCAGCATTTT.

The chain carries TRBV14 and TRBJ1-3; possible D gene TRBD1, 6 bases. Germline V gene sequence: CDR1 SGHDN, CDR2 FVKESK. The CDR3 runs to 17 residues. V lost 1 base to trimming and J lost 2 bases, with 15 bases between them. CDR3 DNA sequence: TGTGCCAGCAGCCAAGCCCCTTGGCAGGGGACTGGAAACACCATATATTTT. It yields the protein CASSQAPWQGTGNTIYF.

The chain uses TRBV4-2 and TRBJ2-1, with D possibly matching TRBD2 (6 bases). Trimming left V 4 bases short and J 5 bases short, with 15 bases between. The CDR3 runs 15 residues. Germline V gene data show CDR1 as LGHNA and CDR2 as YNFKEQ. CDR3: CASSRRGTEDNEQFF. As DNA, the CDR3 is TGTGCCAGCAGCCGTCGCGGGACCGAAGACAATGAGCAGTTCTTC.

The chain has TRBV4-1 and TRBJ2-7, with D possibly being TRBD1 (5 bases). V lost 1 base and J lost 2, with 9 bases in between. The germline gives CDR1 MGHRA, CDR2 YSYEKL. This CDR3 spans 14 amino acids. Written as DNA, the CDR3 is TGCGCCAGCAGCCAAGGAGACAGAACCTACGAGCAGTACTTC. Amino acids: CASSQGDRTYEQYF.

The V gene is TRBV7-2, the J gene TRBJ2-2, with 9 bases that match TRBD2. Germline V gene data show CDR1 as SGHTA and CDR2 as FQGNSA. Losses at the gene ends were 5 bases for V and 2 bases for J; bases not matched to a gene: 9. The CDR3 has 17 residues. CDR3 residues: CASSQGRREGNTGELFF. The CDR3 DNA follows: TGTGCCAGCAGCCAAGGTCGGCGGGAGGGAAACACCGGGGAGCTGTTTTTT.

The chain has TRBV5-8 and TRBJ1-2; a weak D match, TRBD1 (5 bases). Germline V CDR1 and CDR2: SGHTS, YDEGEE. The V and J ends lost 0 bases and 6 bases respectively, with 15 bases between them. The CDR3 spans 15 residues. As DNA, the CDR3 is TGTGCCAGCAGCTTGGCCCCTGGTTGGGGGGATGGCTACACCTTC. Amino acid sequence: CASSLAPGWGDGYTF.

The rearrangement uses TRBV6-6 and TRBJ2-3; tentative D call: TRBD2 (6 bases). This CDR3 has 12 amino acids. Germline loops: CDR1 MNHNY, CDR2 SVGAGI (reference sequence). V was trimmed by 6 bases and J by 6 bases, leaving 10 bases between them. The CDR3 is CASRGRGDTQYF. The CDR3 nucleotides read TGTGCCAGCAGGGGACGGGGGGATACGCAGTATTTT.

This rearrangement joins TRBV18 to TRBJ2-3; D possibly corresponds to TRBD2 (6 bases). CDR3 size: 15 residues. The ends were cut back, 0 bases at V and 2 bases at J, with 9 bases in the middle. Germline V gives CDR1 KGHSH, CDR2 LQKENI. CDR3 in amino acids: CASSPPGGSTDTQYF. CDR3 bases: TGTGCCAGCTCACCACCGGGGGGTTCCACAGATACGCAGTATTTT.

The chain has TRBV28 and TRBJ2-3; 13 positions match TRBD2. From germline, CDR1 is MDHEN and CDR2 SYDVKM. V shed 1 base, J shed 9 bases, and the junction held 4 bases outside the gene matches. The CDR3 length is 15 residues. The CDR3 loop is CASSLFGTSGTTQYF. The CDR3 nucleotides are TGTGCCAGCAGTTTATTCGGGACTAGCGGGACGACGCAGTATTTT.

This chain joins TRBV2 and TRBJ2-1, with TRBD2 identical over 8 bases. Looked up from germline, CDR1 is SNHLY and CDR2 is FYNNEI. The CDR3 covers 15 residues. The V segment lost 6 bases and the J segment 1 base; nucleotides outside the gene matches: 5. The CDR3 region has the DNA TGTGCCAGCAGGGAGACTAGCGTGTCCTACAATGAGCAGTTCTTC. It translates to CASRETSVSYNEQFF.

The chain recombines TRBV9 with TRBJ2-2, with 8 bases fitting TRBD2. Per germline, CDR1 SGDLS and CDR2 YYNGEE. V dropped 0 bases and J dropped 5; count of bases not matched to a gene: 3. The CDR3 spans 15 residues. The CDR3 nucleotides read TGTGCCAGCAGCGTAGACGGGAGGGGTACCGGGGAGCTGTTTTTT. It specifies CASSVDGRGTGELFF.